The present T cell receptor beta chain was sequenced within a study of radiation and T cells in renal cell carcinoma. Measured with immunoSEQ multiplex PCR; TCRdb has only the in-frame clones, and not every one. This table has 110,000 to 150,000 clones, more than 70% appearing once. The time point was: baseline pretreatment blood. Treatment described: 15 Gy SBRT to primary tumor, nephrectomy 4 weeks later. This specimen consisted of blood, obtained from a patient whose treatment included radiotherapy and nephrectomy. The sequence was collected from a woman aged 45-65 years with renal cell carcinoma.

This CDR3 is CASSLARGATDTQYF. Written as DNA, the CDR3 is TGTGCCAGCAGCTTAGCTCGGGGGGCCACAGATACGCAGTATTTT. The chain couples TRBV7-9 to TRBJ2-3; possible D gene TRBD2, 7 bases. The length of the CDR3 is 15 residues. Per germline, CDR1 SEHNR and CDR2 FQNEAQ (reference sequence). V lost 0 bases and J 2 bases, leaving 9 bases between the germline ends.